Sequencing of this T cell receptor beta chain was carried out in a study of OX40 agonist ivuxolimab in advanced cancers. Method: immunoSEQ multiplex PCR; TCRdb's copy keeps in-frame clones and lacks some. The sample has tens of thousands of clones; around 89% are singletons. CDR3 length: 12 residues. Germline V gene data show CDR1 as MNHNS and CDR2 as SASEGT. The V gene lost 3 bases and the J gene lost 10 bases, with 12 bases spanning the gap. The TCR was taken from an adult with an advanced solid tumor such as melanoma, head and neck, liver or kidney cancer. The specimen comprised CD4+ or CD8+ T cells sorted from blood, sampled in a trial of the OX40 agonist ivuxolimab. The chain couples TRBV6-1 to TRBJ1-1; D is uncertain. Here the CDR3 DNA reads TGTGCCAGCAGTGACAGACATTACGCAGCTTTCTTT. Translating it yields CASSDRHYAAFF.